The 2 T cell receptor beta chains listed next were all sequenced from one sample in a study of response to subunit inactivated influenza vaccine listed by TCRdb under 2018. Receptor amplification or capture employed RT-PCR. The run used an Illumina HiSeq 2500. Starting from the raw public reads, TCRdb applied fastp trimming at Q25, assembled clones with MiXCR and retained in-frame beta chains. Identical CDR3 proteins give one entry, which carries the most common genes and DNA. For this sample the table gives fewer than 800,000 distinct CDR3 sequences, of which 15% to 18% were detected only once. The ten largest clones add up to roughly 10% of the sample. The sequencing here drew on PBMCs from blood, taken 11 to 12 days after vaccination. These receptors were taken from a man over 45 who received an inactivated influenza vaccine. Donor details come from another sample of the same person, matched by shared clones.

This clonotype was counted only a few times. This chain joins TRBV12-3 or TRBV12-4 and TRBJ2-3; no clear D. CDR3 length: 11 amino acids. V was pared by 6 bases and J by 4 bases, with 5 bases between. CDR3 DNA sequence: TGTGCCAGCAGGGGGTCAGATACGCAGTATTTT. Residues: CASRGSDTQYF.

In this sample, this clonotype turned up many times. The chain links TRBV29-1 to TRBJ1-2; D is unresolved. Trimming removed 6 bases at V and 8 bases at J, with 13 bases between. This CDR3 contains 11 residues. CDR1 is SQVTM and CDR2 is ANQGSEA in the germline V gene. The DNA of the CDR3 is TGCAGCGTCTCAGGACCGGGAGGCTACACCTTC. It is translated as CSVSGPGGYTF.